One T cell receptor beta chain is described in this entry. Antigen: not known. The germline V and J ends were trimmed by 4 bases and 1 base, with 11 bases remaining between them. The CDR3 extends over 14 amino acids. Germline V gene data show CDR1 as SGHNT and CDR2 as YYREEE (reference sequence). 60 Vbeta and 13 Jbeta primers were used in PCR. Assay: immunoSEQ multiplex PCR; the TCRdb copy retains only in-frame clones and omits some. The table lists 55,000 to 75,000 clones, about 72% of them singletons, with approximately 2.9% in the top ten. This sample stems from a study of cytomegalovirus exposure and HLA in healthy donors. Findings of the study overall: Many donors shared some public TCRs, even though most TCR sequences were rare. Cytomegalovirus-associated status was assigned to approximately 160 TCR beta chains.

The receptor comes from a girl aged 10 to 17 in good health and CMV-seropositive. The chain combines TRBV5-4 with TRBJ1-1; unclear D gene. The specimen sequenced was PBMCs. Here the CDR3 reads CASSPSTKNTEAFF. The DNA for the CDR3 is TGTGCCAGCAGCCCCTCGACTAAGAACACTGAAGCTTTCTTT.